The 6 T cell receptor beta chains reported below all come from one sample, sequenced in a study of radiotherapy plus CTLA-4 blockade in lung cancer. Using immunoSEQ multiplex PCR, the repertoire was profiled, and TCRdb retains in-frame clones only, with some absent. The data show 60,000 to 70,000 clones, approximately 80% seen once. The sample in question was peripheral blood, obtained from a patient treated with radiotherapy plus ipilimumab. These receptor sequences come from a human donor with non-small cell lung cancer who had a partial response to radiotherapy plus ipilimumab.

The chain is built from TRBV2 and TRBJ2-7; TRBD1 matches 7 bases. The CDR3 spans 13 residues. The germline CDR1 and CDR2 sequences are SNHLY and FYNNEI. After removal of 4 bases from V and 5 bases from J, the junction contained 5 bases not matched to a gene. In DNA, the CDR3 is TGTGCCAGCAGTGCCCGACAGGGCAACGAGCAGTACTTC. Its translation: CASSARQGNEQYF.

The rearrangement links TRBV5-5 to TRBJ2-6; 7 bases match TRBD2. V lost 4 bases and J lost 2; bases outside the gene matches: 0. CDR1 and CDR2 from the germline V gene are SGHKS and YYEKEE (reference sequence). The CDR3 consists of 14 residues. The CDR3 reads CASSREAGANVLTF. For the CDR3, the DNA is TGTGCCAGCAGCCGGGAGGCTGGGGCCAACGTCCTGACTTTC. Full variable domain (outside the CDR3, taken from reference TRBV5-5 and TRBJ2-6): DAGVTQSPTHLIKTRGQQVTLRCSPISGHKSVSWYQQVLGQGPQFIFQYYEKEERGRGNFPDRFSARQFPNYSSELNVNALLLGDSALYLCASSREAGANVLTFGAGSRLTVL.

This clone was seen a few times. The CDR3 DNA reads as TGTGCCAGTAGTACCAGGACAGGGGGCTTCGATACGCAGTATTTT. This encodes CASSTRTGGFDTQYF. The rearrangement uses TRBV19 and TRBJ2-3, with 11 bases matching TRBD1. From germline, CDR1 is LNHDA and CDR2 SQIVND (reference sequence). This CDR3 contains 15 residues. The V and J ends lost 4 bases and 6 bases, in that order; junction bases with no gene match: 6.

The chain uses TRBV7-6 and TRBJ2-5, with TRBD2 matching 11 bases. The CDR3 totals 17 residues. After removal of 5 bases from V and 3 bases from J, the junction contained 11 bases not matched to a gene. Germline V lookup: CDR1 SGHVS, CDR2 FNYEAQ. The CDR3 is CASSPGLAGTQKETQYF. The CDR3 bases are TGTGCCAGCAGCCCCGGACTAGCGGGCACCCAAAAAGAGACCCAGTACTTC.

This chain joins TRBV2 and TRBJ2-3, with 8 positions matching TRBD2. CDR3 length: 15 residues. In germline, CDR1 is SNHLY, CDR2 FYNNEI. J gave up 2 bases and V 6 bases, and 7 bases lay outside the gene matches. The CDR3 loop is CASRDTSGSTDTQYF. CDR3 nucleotides: TGTGCCAGCAGGGACACTAGCGGCTCCACAGATACGCAGTATTTT.

V is TRBV27 and J is TRBJ2-2; 7 positions agree with TRBD1. Trimming took 6 bases from V and 9 from J; bases not matched to a gene: 13. In germline, CDR1 is MNHEY, CDR2 SMNVEV (reference sequence). The CDR3 runs 15 residues. The CDR3 spells CASSSWDSRRRELFF. The CDR3 DNA is TGTGCCAGCAGCTCTTGGGACAGCCGAAGGAGGGAGCTGTTTTTT.